Shown below are 14 T cell receptor beta chains from a single sample sequenced in a study of blood T cell repertoires in COVID-19 (dated by TCRdb to 2020 to 2021). Preparation of the library involved the immunoSEQ multiplex PCR assay. TCRdb retrieved this table from immuneACCESS and kept in-frame rearrangements only. Not all clones are present; in checked studies, unresolved V genes account for under half, and no reason is known for the remainder. A total of under 200,000 clones appear in this sample, about 86% of them only once. The ten largest account for 5.5% to 8% of the sample. Material for sequencing was peripheral blood. These receptors were obtained from a man aged 50 to 59 with active or convalescent COVID-19.

The chain links TRBV29-1 to TRBJ1-1; D is perhaps TRBD1 (5 bases). The CDR3 length is 16 residues. The V gene lost 2 bases and the J gene lost 0 bases, with 16 bases spanning the gap. Germline CDR1 reads SQVTM; CDR2 reads ANQGSEA. The CDR3 loop reads CSVERRTRGLNTEAFF. Here the CDR3 DNA reads TGCAGCGTTGAACGACGGACTAGGGGATTGAACACTGAAGCTTTCTTT. Using reference TRBV29-1 and TRBJ1-1 for the parts outside the CDR3, the full variable domain is SAVISQKPSRDICQRGTSLTIQCQVDSQVTMMFWYRQQPGQSLTLIATANQGSEATYESGFVIDKFPISRPNLTFSTLTVSNMSPEDSSIYLCSVERRTRGLNTEAFFGQGTRLTVV.

J is TRBJ1-1 and V is TRBV2, with 10 bases matching TRBD1. The CDR3 totals 15 residues. Germline V lookup: CDR1 SNHLY, CDR2 FYNNEI. With V trimmed by 8 bases and J by 6 bases, 12 bases remained unmatched. The CDR3 reads CASGQSGTGVSEAFF. For the CDR3, the DNA is TGTGCCAGCGGTCAATCCGGGACAGGGGTTTCTGAAGCTTTCTTT.

The chain uses TRBV11-2 and TRBJ1-2, with no clear D. Germline lookup yields CDR1 SGHAT and CDR2 FQNNGV. The V and J ends lost 2 bases and 2 bases respectively, with 12 bases between them. The CDR3 has 15 amino acids. The CDR3 nucleotides are TGTGCCAGCAGCTTATCACTCTCCTCGAACTATGGCTACACCTTC. Its protein is CASSLSLSSNYGYTF.

The genes are TRBV24-1 and TRBJ1-2, with D perhaps TRBD1 (6 bases). Germline V CDR1 and CDR2: KGHDR, SFDVKD. The CDR3 loop spans 13 amino acids. With 3 bases removed from V and 13 bases from J, the gap between germline ends came to 17 bases. CDR3 in amino acids: CATSDPATGISTF. The CDR3, as DNA: TGTGCCACCAGTGATCCGGCAACAGGGATATCCACCTTC.

This clone was seen a few times. The rearrangement links TRBV9 to TRBJ1-2; D remains unclear. Trimming stripped 0 bases from V and 8 bases from J, with 11 bases between. The CDR3 has 13 residues. Germline loops: CDR1 SGDLS, CDR2 YYNGEE. The CDR3 DNA follows: TGTGCCAGCAGCGTAGAGCCCAGTAGCGGCTACACCTTC. Amino acids: CASSVEPSSGYTF. Combining the CDR3 with reference TRBV9 and TRBJ1-2 gives the whole variable domain DSGVTQTPKHLITATGQRVTLRCSPRSGDLSVYWYQQSLDQGLQFLIQYYNGEERAKGNILERFSAQQFPDLHSELNLSSLELGDSALYFCASSVEPSSGYTFGSGTRLTVV.

With respect to this clone: The junction and the germline gene differ at one end; a read error may be behind it. The V call is TRBV7-7, the J call TRBJ2-3; D unclear. Germline values: CDR1 SSHAT, CDR2 FNYEAQ (reference sequence). The CDR3 loop spans 15 amino acids. Here the CDR3 DNA reads TGTGCTAGCAGCTTAGAATCTAGATTCACAGATACGCAGTATTTT. This translates into CASSLESRFTDTQYF.

The J gene is TRBJ1-5, the V gene TRBV5-6; 7 bases map to TRBD1. Trimming at V came to 3 bases and at J to 1 base, leaving 7 bases not matched to a gene. This CDR3 has 16 amino acids. Germline V gene data show CDR1 as SGHDT and CDR2 as YYEEEE. DNA for the CDR3: TGTGCCAGCAGCTCGGGGACAGCTTGGAGCAATCAGCCCCAGCATTTT. Its translation is CASSSGTAWSNQPQHF. The entire variable domain, with the rest obtained from reference TRBV5-6 and TRBJ1-5, is as follows: DAGVTQSPTHLIKTRGQQVTLRCSPKSGHDTVSWYQQALGQGPQFIFQYYEEEERQRGNFPDRFSGHQFPNYSSELNVNALLLGDSALYLCASSSGTAWSNQPQHFGDGTRLSIL.

The V gene is TRBV15, the J gene TRBJ2-7, with D possibly being TRBD1 (5 bases). The germline gives CDR1 LNHNV, CDR2 YYDKDF (reference sequence). The CDR3 sequence is 18 residues long. The V gene lost 0 bases and the J gene lost 0 bases, with 18 bases spanning the gap. CDR3 in amino acids: CATSREGILGPSSYEQYF. The CDR3, as DNA: TGTGCCACCAGCAGAGAGGGTATACTGGGGCCGTCCTCCTACGAGCAGTACTTC.

This chain uses TRBV11-3 with TRBJ2-7; D perhaps matches TRBD1 (5 bases). Trimming stripped 3 bases from V and 5 bases from J, with 11 bases between. Looked up from germline, CDR1 is SGHNT and CDR2 is YENEEA. The CDR3 spans 13 residues. This CDR3 is CASSLGQGDEQYF. As DNA, the CDR3 is TGTGCCAGCAGCTTGGGCCAAGGGGACGAGCAGTACTTC.

Turning to this clone: The junction departs from the called germline gene at one end, perhaps through a read error. The chain is built from TRBV28 and TRBJ2-3; tentative D call: TRBD1 (6 bases). This CDR3 spans 15 amino acids. Germline V lookup: CDR1 MDHEN, CDR2 SYDVKM. CDR3 DNA sequence: TGTGCCGGCAGTCACAGGGCCCCTGGCACAGATACGCAGTATTTT. It translates to CAGSHRAPGTDTQYF. The whole variable domain, filled in from reference TRBV28 and TRBJ2-3, reads DVKVTQSSRYLVKRTGEKVFLECVQDMDHENMFWYRQDPGLGLRLIYFSYDVKMKEKGDIPEGYSVSREKKERFSLILESASTNQTSMYLCAGSHRAPGTDTQYFGPGTRLTVL.

This clone was seen a single time. The genes are TRBV7-6 and TRBJ2-1; TRBD2 matches at 10 bases. Germline assignment: CDR1 SGHVS and CDR2 FNYEAQ. This CDR3 is 19 amino acids long. V gave up 6 bases and J gave up 6 bases; unmatched junction bases: 20. The CDR3 DNA follows: TGTGCCAGCAGTTTCAAATACCAAGCGGGAGGGCCGTATTTCAATGAGCAGTTCTTC. Its translation is CASSFKYQAGGPYFNEQFF.

The chain is built from TRBV19 and TRBJ1-5; D unclear. Deletions cut 3 bases from V and 4 bases from J, with 4 bases between. Per germline, CDR1 LNHDA and CDR2 SQIVND (reference sequence). The CDR3 covers 12 residues. The CDR3 is CASSIRNQPQHF. CDR3 DNA sequence: TGTGCCAGTAGTATCCGGAATCAGCCCCAGCATTTT.

J is TRBJ2-5 and V is TRBV7-2; 7 nucleotides line up with TRBD1. This CDR3 has 15 amino acids. CDR1 is SGHTA, CDR2 FQGNSA, per germline. Trimming at V came to 1 base and at J to 2 bases, leaving 4 bases not matched to a gene. The CDR3: CASSLGRTGQETQYF. The CDR3 coding sequence is TGTGCCAGCAGCTTAGGACGGACAGGTCAAGAGACCCAGTACTTC.

The chain recombines TRBV5-8 with TRBJ1-3, with D unresolved. CDR3 size: 15 residues. CDR1 and CDR2 from the germline V gene are SGHTS and YDEGEE. V gave up 4 bases and J gave up 0 bases, with 11 bases separating them. The CDR3 region has the DNA TGTGCCAGCAGCCAGACAATCTCCTCTGGAAACACCATATATTTT. As protein: CASSQTISSGNTIYF.